These 27 T cell receptor beta chains were all obtained from the same sample, sequenced in a study of cytomegalovirus exposure and HLA in healthy donors. PCR primers comprised 60 Vbeta and 13 Jbeta primers. Profiling relied on immunoSEQ multiplex PCR, and the TCRdb table lists in-frame clones only, not all of them. The table has under 200,000 clones, 81% seen once. The sequenced material came from PBMCs. All receptors come from a man between 45 and 60 years old in good health and CMV-seronegative.

V gene TRBV7-2 combines with J gene TRBJ2-3; TRBD1 agrees at 7 bases. V trimming: 7 bases; J trimming: 9 bases; junction bases outside the gene matches: 10. The germline CDR1 and CDR2 sequences are SGHTA and FQGNSA. The CDR3 covers 13 residues. CDR3 residues: CASTLTGLETQYF. CDR3 DNA: TGTGCCAGCACCTTGACAGGGCTAGAGACGCAGTATTTT.

The V and J genes are TRBV5-6 and TRBJ1-4, with unresolved D. The germline gives CDR1 SGHDT, CDR2 YYEEEE. This CDR3 has 12 residues. V was shortened by 4 bases and J by 5 bases, with 6 bases between the two germline ends. CDR3 region: CASSAKNEKLFF. The DNA for the CDR3 is TGTGCCAGCAGCGCTAAAAATGAAAAACTGTTTTTT.

In its sample, this clone was seen once. The CDR3 DNA follows: TGTGCCAGCAGTTTAAGAAGCGCGAGACAGGGGTATACTGAAGCTTTCTTT. Protein sequence: CASSLRSARQGYTEAFF. V usage is TRBV27 and J usage is TRBJ1-1; 8 bases line up with TRBD1. This CDR3 region has 17 residues. V dropped 2 bases and J dropped 5; count of bases not matched to a gene: 13. The germline CDR1 and CDR2 sequences are MNHEY and SMNVEV (reference sequence).

Only a few counts were recorded for this clone. V gene TRBV7-2 combines with J gene TRBJ1-6; 8 nucleotides agree with TRBD1. The CDR3 is made up of 16 amino acids. With 1 base clipped from V and 10 bases from J, the junction kept 9 bases outside the gene matches. In germline, CDR1 is SGHTA, CDR2 FQGNSA. CDR3 loop: CASSLGLRDRLSPLHF. The CDR3 DNA sequence: TGTGCCAGCAGCTTAGGACTTCGGGACAGGCTATCACCCCTCCACTTT.

DNA for the CDR3: TGTGCCAGCAGCTTGGGAGCTGATACGCAGTATTTT. This sequence encodes CASSLGADTQYF. The genes are TRBV7-8 and TRBJ2-3; TRBD2 is a possible D gene (5 bases). The CDR3 contains 12 residues. Germline lookup yields CDR1 SGHVS and CDR2 FQNEAQ. The V gene lost 3 bases and the J gene lost 6 bases, with 7 bases spanning the gap.

The chain is built from TRBV29-1 and TRBJ2-3; TRBD2 agrees at 10 bases. Germline assignment: CDR1 SQVTM and CDR2 ANQGSEA. The length of the CDR3 is 18 residues. Trimming took 3 bases from V and 0 from J; bases not matched to a gene: 12. CDR3 residues: CSVEWASGGDTSTDTQYF. CDR3 nucleotides: TGCAGCGTTGAGTGGGCTAGCGGGGGTGATACTAGCACAGATACGCAGTATTTT.

The genes are TRBV7-2 and TRBJ2-2; D call uncertain. Looked up from germline, CDR1 is SGHTA and CDR2 is FQGNSA. V was pared by 1 base and J by 2 bases, with 5 bases between. The CDR3 spans 14 residues. Here the CDR3 DNA reads TGTGCCAGCAGCTTAGTCACTAACACCGGGGAGCTGTTTTTT. It is translated as CASSLVTNTGELFF.

The chain joins TRBV29-1 to TRBJ2-7; TRBD1 agrees at 7 bases. The CDR3 contains 12 residues. V was clipped by 5 bases and J by 7 bases; unmatched bases: 8. Germline V gene data show CDR1 as SQVTM and CDR2 as ANQGSEA. CDR3 sequence reads: CSVSGGFSEQYF. CDR3 DNA: TGCAGCGTTTCAGGGGGTTTCAGTGAGCAGTACTTC.

The chain combines TRBV5-1 with TRBJ2-7; perhaps TRBD1 as D (6 bases). V gave up 3 bases and J gave up 1 base, with 11 bases separating them. Per germline, CDR1 SGHRS and CDR2 YFSETQ. This CDR3 is 14 amino acids long. The CDR3 DNA sequence: TGCGCCAGCAGCTGGGTAGGGGGATCCTACGAGCAGTACTTC. Translating gives CASSWVGGSYEQYF.

The V and J genes are TRBV9 and TRBJ2-3; the match to TRBD2 covers 10 bases. The CDR3 spans 17 residues. V shed 3 bases and J 1 base; nucleotides not matched to a gene: 8. Germline lookup yields CDR1 SGDLS and CDR2 YYNGEE. This CDR3 is CASSEGPGTSGTDTQYF. The CDR3 DNA is TGTGCCAGCAGCGAGGGCCCCGGGACTAGCGGCACAGATACGCAGTATTTT.

CDR3 amino acids: CASSEDRNPGNTIYF. The CDR3 DNA reads TGTGCCAGCAGTGAAGACAGGAATCCGGGAAACACCATATATTTT. The rearrangement links TRBV2 to TRBJ1-3, with D perhaps TRBD1 (5 bases). The germline V gene has CDR1 SNHLY and CDR2 FYNNEI. V gave up 1 base and J gave up 4 bases, with 11 bases separating them. There are 15 residues in the CDR3.

The V and J genes are TRBV18 and TRBJ1-2; the D is unclear. The CDR3 is 14 amino acids. The V and J ends lost 0 bases and 4 bases respectively, with 9 bases between them. In germline, CDR1 is KGHSH, CDR2 LQKENI. CDR3 loop: CASSPPSQFYGYTF. CDR3 nucleotide sequence: TGTGCCAGCTCACCACCTTCACAGTTCTATGGCTACACCTTC.

This rearrangement joins TRBV7-9 to TRBJ1-3; TRBD1 might be the D (5 bases). V lost 1 base and J lost 0, with 7 bases in between. The CDR3 extends over 15 amino acids. CDR1 is SEHNR and CDR2 is FQNEAQ in the germline V gene (reference sequence). CDR3 nucleotides: TGTGCCAGCAGCTTAGGACAGAGCTCTGGAAACACCATATATTTT. Protein: CASSLGQSSGNTIYF.

V is TRBV25-1 and J is TRBJ2-3, with 7 bases identical to TRBD1. CDR3 length: 16 residues. The junction had 18 bases not matched to a gene; V was cut back by 10 bases and J by 5 bases. Germline CDR1 and CDR2: MGHDK and SYGVNS. CDR3 protein: CATTEDRGRILDTQYF. The CDR3 DNA reads as TGTGCCACCACCGAGGATAGGGGGCGTATTTTAGATACGCAGTATTTT. Complete variable domain (other parts from reference TRBV25-1 and TRBJ2-3): EADIYQTPRYLVIGTGKKITLECSQTMGHDKMYWYQQDPGMELHLIHYSYGVNSTEKGDLSSESTVSRIRTEHFPLTLESARPSHTSQYLCATTEDRGRILDTQYFGPGTRLTVL.

The rearrangement joins TRBV18 to TRBJ2-2, with D perhaps TRBD1 (5 bases). The germline V gene has CDR1 KGHSH and CDR2 LQKENI. The CDR3 is 14 residues long. The V and J ends lost 2 bases and 7 bases respectively, with 11 bases between them. The CDR3 reads CASSPRRGHGELFF. The DNA for the CDR3 is TGTGCCAGCTCACCAAGAAGGGGCCACGGGGAGCTGTTTTTT.

The rearrangement uses TRBV27 and TRBJ2-3, with D hard to call. Germline V lookup: CDR1 MNHEY, CDR2 SMNVEV (reference sequence). The CDR3 covers 14 residues. Deletions cut 7 bases from V and 0 bases from J, with 11 bases between. CDR3 sequence reads: CASKIESSTDTQYF. CDR3 in DNA: TGTGCCAGCAAAATTGAGTCTAGCACAGATACGCAGTATTTT.

The chain is built from TRBV19 and TRBJ2-7, with D tentatively TRBD2 (5 bases). This CDR3 has 14 residues. Germline loops: CDR1 LNHDA, CDR2 SQIVND (reference sequence). The germline V and J ends were trimmed by 8 bases and 3 bases, with 17 bases remaining between them. The CDR3 is CASARTDGSYEQYF. The CDR3, as DNA: TGTGCCAGTGCTAGGACTGACGGCAGCTACGAGCAGTACTTC.

This chain uses TRBV5-1 with TRBJ2-5, with 7 positions matching TRBD1. CDR3 length: 14 amino acids. CDR1 is SGHRS and CDR2 is YFSETQ in the germline V gene. The J segment lost 4 bases and the V segment lost 6 bases, leaving 9 bases of the junction unmatched. DNA for the CDR3: TGCGCCAGCATCCTCGACAGGGAAGGAGAGACCCAGTACTTC. Its protein is CASILDREGETQYF.

The chain has TRBV9 and TRBJ1-1; 8 nucleotides line up with TRBD1. The length of the CDR3 is 17 residues. Germline values: CDR1 SGDLS, CDR2 YYNGEE. V trimming: 4 bases; J trimming: 0 bases; junction bases outside the gene matches: 11. This CDR3 reads CASSPRTGFNMNTEAFF. Here the CDR3 DNA reads TGTGCCAGCAGCCCCCGGACAGGGTTTAACATGAACACTGAAGCTTTCTTT.

The chain couples TRBV18 to TRBJ1-5; 10 nucleotides line up with TRBD1. V lost 3 bases and J lost 6; bases outside the gene matches: 8. The germline gives CDR1 KGHSH, CDR2 LQKENI. The CDR3 has 16 residues. The CDR3 protein is CASSPSTGGGGQPQHF. CDR3 nucleotide sequence: TGTGCCAGCTCACCCTCGACAGGGGGCGGTGGTCAGCCCCAGCATTTT.

The V call is TRBV29-1, the J call TRBJ2-7; D not resolved. Looked up from germline, CDR1 is SQVTM and CDR2 is ANQGSEA. V lost 7 bases to trimming and J lost 2 bases, with 15 bases between them. The CDR3 contains 13 residues. CDR3 coding DNA: TGCAGCGCGGTCCGGCACGGAGCCTACGAGCAGTACTTC. Protein: CSAVRHGAYEQYF.

The chain recombines TRBV30 with TRBJ1-1, with 7 bases fitting TRBD1. CDR1 GTSNPN and CDR2 SVGIG come from the germline V gene (reference sequence). This CDR3 is 12 amino acids long. Unmatched junction bases numbered 6, after V lost 0 bases and J lost 11 bases. The CDR3 is CAWSVGGQRAFF. The CDR3 coding sequence is TGTGCCTGGAGTGTTGGGGGACAGAGGGCTTTCTTT.

This chain joins TRBV9 and TRBJ1-3; tentatively, D is TRBD1 (5 bases). V was shortened by 2 bases and J by 2 bases, with 11 bases between the two germline ends. Germline V lookup: CDR1 SGDLS, CDR2 YYNGEE. The CDR3 consists of 15 residues. CDR3 sequence: CASSVLGTPGNTIYF. For the CDR3, the DNA is TGTGCCAGCAGCGTCCTCGGGACTCCTGGAAACACCATATATTTT.

The rearrangement links TRBV27 to TRBJ2-1; TRBD2 agrees at 7 bases. The germline V gene has CDR1 MNHEY and CDR2 SMNVEV (reference sequence). CDR3 length: 18 amino acids. Trimming removed 2 bases from V and 4 bases from J; junction bases left unmatched: 14. CDR3 sequence reads: CASSLLPPASGGYNEQFF. The CDR3 DNA is TGTGCCAGCAGTTTACTCCCTCCGGCTAGCGGCGGTTACAATGAGCAGTTCTTC.

The chain carries TRBV5-5 and TRBJ2-2; possibly TRBD1 for D (5 bases). Trimming cost V 1 base and J 4 bases, with 11 bases left between them. The CDR3 length is 15 residues. Germline V CDR1 and CDR2: SGHKS, YYEKEE (reference sequence). CDR3 DNA sequence: TGTGCCAGCAGCTTGACAGAAAGGGGCACCGGGGAGCTGTTTTTT. It yields the protein CASSLTERGTGELFF.

The chain recombines TRBV27 with TRBJ1-1; no firm D call. Germline V gene lookup returns CDR1 MNHEY and CDR2 SMNVEV (reference sequence). Trimming took 5 bases from V and 3 from J, leaving 19 bases between them. This CDR3 is built from 16 residues. CDR3 residues: CASSPLRARRDTEAFF. CDR3 nucleotide sequence: TGTGCCAGCAGTCCTCTGCGGGCCCGCCGGGACACTGAAGCTTTCTTT.

The V and J genes are TRBV19 and TRBJ2-6; 7 bases are a match to TRBD2. CDR3 length: 19 amino acids. Germline CDR1 is LNHDA and CDR2 is SQIVND (reference sequence). With V trimmed by 6 bases and J by 0 bases, 14 bases remained unmatched. CDR3 DNA: TGTGCCAGTAGCCCCCTGGATGGAGCGGGGACCTCTGGGGCCAACGTCCTGACTTTC. Translating it yields CASSPLDGAGTSGANVLTF. The variable domain in full, with the rest retrieved from reference TRBV19 and TRBJ2-6, is DGGITQSPKYLFRKEGQNVTLSCEQNLNHDAMYWYRQDPGQGLRLIYYSQIVNDFQKGDIAEGYSVSREKKESFPLTVTSAQKNPTAFYLCASSPLDGAGTSGANVLTFGAGSRLTVL.